This T cell receptor (beta chain) derives from a study of spatial heterogeneity in lung cancer. Overall study context: The study sequenced follow-up PBMC samples when they were available, at a median of roughly two years after resection. Sequence detection consistently recorded a greater number of beta-chain than alpha-chain sequences.

Points from the study as a whole: Ubiquitous expanded tumor TCRs surfaced in blood more at resection than they did at follow-up.

Time point in this sample: blood at routine non-recurrence follow-up after resection. In each case, whole RNA from tumor, nontumor lung or frozen PBMC was sequenced unsorted. Germline values: CDR1 SGHKS, CDR2 YYEKEE (reference sequence). The CDR3 sequence is 16 residues long. The ends lost 4 bases at V and 9 bases at J; junction bases unmatched: 13. A word on this clonotype: The antigen is not known.

TCR cDNA molecules each carried a unique molecular identifier. Each CDR3 protein gets one entry after TCRdb re-called the 5' RACE reads with MiXCR. The sample shows around 110,000 distinct CDR3 sequences, 9.5% to 15% of them seen only once. The sequence was obtained from a male donor with early-stage non-small cell lung cancer. Sequencing used PBMCs, obtained at follow-up. V usage is TRBV5-5 and J usage is TRBJ2-1; TRBD2 agrees at 10 bases. In DNA form, the CDR3 reads TGTGCCAGCAGCCCGGGAAGCGGGGGGGCCGTCGGTGAGCAGTTCTTC. Translation gives CASSPGSGGAVGEQFF.